Listed below are T cell receptor beta chains from one sample, sequenced in a study of blood T cell repertoires in COVID-19. Clones were sequenced by immunoSEQ multiplex PCR, and TCRdb holds only the in-frame ones, with some missing. The profile covers just over 350,000 clones, with 75% to 90% appearing a single time and 7.1% taken by the ten largest. Material for sequencing was peripheral blood. The receptors shown here come from an older woman with COVID-19, enrolled during active disease. Each CDR3 is given with its conserved first and last residue. The order of the fields is J gene, D gene, clone size, V gene, CDR3 protein, CDR3 DNA. A D gene is named only where the DNA matches it firmly. Clone size, where shown, is once, few, many, or a class for clones that have expanded.

J gene: TRBJ2-1; D gene: TRBD2; clone size: .; V gene: TRBV11-3; CDR3 protein: CASSSGGGPYNEQFF; CDR3 DNA: TGTGCCAGCAGCTCCGGCGGGGGGCCTTACAATGAGCAGTTCTTC
J gene: TRBJ1-3; D gene: .; clone size: .; V gene: TRBV30; CDR3 protein: CAWSLRNSGNTIYF; CDR3 DNA: TGTGCCTGGAGTTTGAGGAACTCTGGAAACACCATATATTTT
J gene: TRBJ1-1; D gene: .; clone size: .; V gene: TRBV6-5; CDR3 protein: CASSFPRGEAFF; CDR3 DNA: TGTGCCAGCAGTTTTCCCAGGGGTGAAGCTTTCTTT
J gene: TRBJ2-7; D gene: TRBD1; clone size: .; V gene: TRBV29-1; CDR3 protein: CSVGGQAQVREQYF; CDR3 DNA: TGCAGCGTTGGGGGACAGGCCCAGGTGAGGGAGCAGTACTTC
J gene: TRBJ2-5; D gene: TRBD2; clone size: once; V gene: TRBV11-3; CDR3 protein: CASSLVGGEQETQYF; CDR3 DNA: TGTGCCAGCAGCTTAGTGGGGGGGGAACAAGAGACCCAGTACTTC
J gene: TRBJ1-6; D gene: .; clone size: .; V gene: TRBV18; CDR3 protein: CASSRQQTTSYNSPLHF; CDR3 DNA: TGTGCCAGCTCTCGACAGCAAACGACCTCCTATAATTCACCCCTCCACTTT
J gene: TRBJ2-2; D gene: .; clone size: .; V gene: TRBV24-1; CDR3 protein: CASSQGTPWTGELFF; CDR3 DNA: TGTGCCAGCTCACAGGGAACCCCCTGGACCGGGGAGCTGTTTTTT
J gene: TRBJ2-3; D gene: TRBD2; clone size: .; V gene: TRBV5-1; CDR3 protein: CASSWGAGASADTQYF; CDR3 DNA: TGCGCCAGCAGCTGGGGAGCGGGGGCCTCCGCAGATACGCAGTATTTT
J gene: TRBJ2-3; D gene: .; clone size: many; V gene: TRBV12-3/TRBV12-4; CDR3 protein: CASTEALADTQYF; CDR3 DNA: TGTGCCAGCACCGAAGCTCTAGCAGATACGCAGTATTTT
J gene: TRBJ1-2; D gene: .; clone size: .; V gene: TRBV6-5; CDR3 protein: CASRLTGTYYGYTF; CDR3 DNA: TGTGCCAGCAGATTGACAGGAACCTACTATGGCTACACCTTC
J gene: TRBJ2-3; D gene: TRBD2; clone size: .; V gene: TRBV5-1; CDR3 protein: CASSFGLAAYTDTQYF; CDR3 DNA: TGCGCCAGCAGCTTCGGACTAGCGGCGTACACAGATACGCAGTATTTT
J gene: TRBJ1-3; D gene: .; clone size: .; V gene: TRBV6-5; CDR3 protein: CASISGNTIYF; CDR3 DNA: TGTGCCAGCATTTCAGGGAACACCATATATTTT
J gene: TRBJ2-7; D gene: TRBD2; clone size: .; V gene: TRBV13; CDR3 protein: CASSLGLAGASYEQYF; CDR3 DNA: TGTGCCAGCAGCTTGGGGCTAGCGGGGGCCTCCTACGAGCAGTACTTC
J gene: TRBJ1-5; D gene: TRBD1; clone size: .; V gene: TRBV27; CDR3 protein: CASSPSSTGGRRPQHF; CDR3 DNA: TGTGCCAGCAGTCCGTCCTCAACAGGGGGAAGGCGACCCCAGCATTTT
J gene: TRBJ1-5; D gene: TRBD1; clone size: .; V gene: TRBV19; CDR3 protein: CASSIDPGGRGRQPQHF; CDR3 DNA: TGTGCCAGTAGTATAGATCCAGGGGGCAGGGGGCGTCAGCCCCAGCATTTT
J gene: TRBJ2-3; D gene: TRBD1; clone size: .; V gene: TRBV7-3; CDR3 protein: CASSRQGIGDTQYF; CDR3 DNA: TGTGCCAGCAGTCGACAGGGTATAGGGGATACGCAGTATTTT
J gene: TRBJ1-4; D gene: .; clone size: .; V gene: TRBV4-3; CDR3 protein: CASSQETREKLFF; CDR3 DNA: TGCGCCAGCAGCCAAGAAACGCGCGAAAAACTGTTTTTT
J gene: TRBJ2-7; D gene: .; clone size: .; V gene: TRBV21-1; CDR3 protein: CASSKAYAPGTGGYEQYF; CDR3 DNA: TGTGCCAGCAGCAAAGCTTATGCCCCCGGGACAGGGGGCTACGAGCAGTACTTC
J gene: TRBJ1-1; D gene: .; clone size: .; V gene: TRBV9; CDR3 protein: CASSVGHYMNTEAFF; CDR3 DNA: TGTGCCAGCAGCGTAGGTCACTATATGAACACTGAAGCTTTCTTT
J gene: TRBJ2-7; D gene: .; clone size: .; V gene: TRBV5-6; CDR3 protein: CASGTGNSYEQYF; CDR3 DNA: TGTGCCAGCGGAACCGGGAACTCCTACGAGCAGTACTTC
J gene: TRBJ1-1; D gene: .; clone size: once; V gene: TRBV19; CDR3 protein: CASSWGDTEAFF; CDR3 DNA: TGTGCCAGTAGCTGGGGGGACACTGAAGCTTTCTTT
J gene: TRBJ2-7; D gene: .; clone size: .; V gene: TRBV5-1; CDR3 protein: CASSLGPGNSYEQYF; CDR3 DNA: TGCGCCAGCAGCTTGGGTCCAGGGAACAGCTACGAGCAGTACTTC
J gene: TRBJ2-3; D gene: TRBD2; clone size: .; V gene: TRBV30; CDR3 protein: CAWRWAGGTDTQYF; CDR3 DNA: TGTGCCTGGAGGTGGGCGGGGGGCACAGATACGCAGTATTTT
J gene: TRBJ2-7; D gene: TRBD1; clone size: .; V gene: TRBV9; CDR3 protein: CASSETGGSYEQYF; CDR3 DNA: TGTGCCAGCAGCGAGACAGGGGGATCCTACGAGCAGTACTTC
J gene: TRBJ1-2; D gene: TRBD1; clone size: .; V gene: TRBV5-1; CDR3 protein: CASSPQTRTGEYGYTF; CDR3 DNA: TGCGCCAGCAGCCCCCAAACTAGGACAGGAGAATATGGCTACACCTTC
J gene: TRBJ2-2; D gene: TRBD1; clone size: .; V gene: TRBV6-2/TRBV6-3; CDR3 protein: CASSYSGGSGTGELFF; CDR3 DNA: TGTGCCAGCAGTTACTCAGGGGGCTCTGGGACCGGGGAGCTGTTTTTT
J gene: TRBJ1-5; D gene: .; clone size: .; V gene: TRBV2; CDR3 protein: CASSGSRGLDNQPQHF; CDR3 DNA: TGTGCCAGCAGCGGCTCGAGGGGACTTGACAATCAGCCCCAGCATTTT
J gene: TRBJ2-2; D gene: .; clone size: .; V gene: TRBV4-1; CDR3 protein: CASSHNRETGELFF; CDR3 DNA: TGCGCCAGCAGCCATAACAGGGAAACCGGGGAGCTGTTTTTT
J gene: TRBJ2-1; D gene: TRBD2; clone size: once; V gene: TRBV11-2; CDR3 protein: CASSLAAGGSSYNEQFF; CDR3 DNA: TGTGCCAGCAGCTTAGCTGCGGGGGGGAGCTCCTACAATGAGCAGTTCTTC